This T cell receptor (beta chain) was recovered during a study of cytomegalovirus exposure and HLA in healthy donors. PCR employed 60 Vbeta and 13 Jbeta primers. Sequenced by immunoSEQ multiplex PCR; TCRdb stores in-frame clones only, minus some. The data show about 140,000 clones, approximately 80% seen once. The study, taken as a whole, reports: TCR association rates varied by HLA locus in a later analysis, with DRB1 highest and HLA-C lowest. Across donors, sequencing depth was assumed by presence/absence analyses to be roughly uniform. Later analysis suggested most CMV-associated TCR beta chains were HLA-restricted.

Concerning this clone: Its antigen is unknown.

From germline, CDR1 is MNHEY and CDR2 SVGAGI. V shed 6 bases and J shed 0 bases, with 12 bases lying between them. CDR3 length: 15 amino acids. V and J are TRBV6-5 and TRBJ1-5, with D possibly matching TRBD1 (5 bases). Sequencing was performed on PBMCs. This receptor was obtained from a male donor in good health and CMV-seronegative. CDR3 in DNA: TGTGCCAGCAGCCCCGACAGATTTAGCAATCAGCCCCAGCATTTT. The encoded protein is CASSPDRFSNQPQHF.